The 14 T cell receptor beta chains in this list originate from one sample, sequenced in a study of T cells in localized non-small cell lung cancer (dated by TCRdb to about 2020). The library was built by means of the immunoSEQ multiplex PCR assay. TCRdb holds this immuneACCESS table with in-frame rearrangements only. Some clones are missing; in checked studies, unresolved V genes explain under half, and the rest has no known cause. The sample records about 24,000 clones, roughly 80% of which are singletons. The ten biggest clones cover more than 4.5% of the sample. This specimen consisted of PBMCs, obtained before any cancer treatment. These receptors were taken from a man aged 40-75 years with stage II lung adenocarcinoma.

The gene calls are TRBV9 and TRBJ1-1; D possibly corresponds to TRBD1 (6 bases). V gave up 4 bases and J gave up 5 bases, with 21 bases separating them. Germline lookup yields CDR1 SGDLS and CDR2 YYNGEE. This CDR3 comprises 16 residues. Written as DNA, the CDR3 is TGTGCCAGCAGCCCAACCAGCGGGGGCAGCGGTACTGAAGCTTTCTTT. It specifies CASSPTSGGSGTEAFF.

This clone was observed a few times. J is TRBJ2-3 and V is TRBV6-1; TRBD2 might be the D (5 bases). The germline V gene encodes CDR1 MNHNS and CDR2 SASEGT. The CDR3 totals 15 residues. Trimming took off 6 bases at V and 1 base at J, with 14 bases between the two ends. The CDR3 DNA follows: TGTGCCAGCAGGGCCCGCCTAGCAGGCACAGATACGCAGTATTTT. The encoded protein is CASRARLAGTDTQYF.

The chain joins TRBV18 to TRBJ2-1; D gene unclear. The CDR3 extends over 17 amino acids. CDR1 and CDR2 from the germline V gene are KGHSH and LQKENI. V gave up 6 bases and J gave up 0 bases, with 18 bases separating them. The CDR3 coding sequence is TGTGCCAGCTCCCCTCTACGGACCACCCTCTCCTACAATGAGCAGTTCTTC. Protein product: CASSPLRTTLSYNEQFF.

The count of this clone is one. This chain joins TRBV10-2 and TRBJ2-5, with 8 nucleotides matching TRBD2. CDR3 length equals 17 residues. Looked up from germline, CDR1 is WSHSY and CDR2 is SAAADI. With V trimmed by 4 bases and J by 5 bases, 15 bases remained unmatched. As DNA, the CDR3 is TGCGCCAGCAGTGCTACTCGTACCGTGACGGGGGGGGAGACCCAGTACTTC. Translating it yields CASSATRTVTGGETQYF.

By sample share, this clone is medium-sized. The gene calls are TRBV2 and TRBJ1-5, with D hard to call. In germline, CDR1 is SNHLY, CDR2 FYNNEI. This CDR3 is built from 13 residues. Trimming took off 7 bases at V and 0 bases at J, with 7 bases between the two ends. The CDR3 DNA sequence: TGTGCCAGCACGTCTAATAGCAATCAGCCCCAGCATTTT. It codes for CASTSNSNQPQHF.

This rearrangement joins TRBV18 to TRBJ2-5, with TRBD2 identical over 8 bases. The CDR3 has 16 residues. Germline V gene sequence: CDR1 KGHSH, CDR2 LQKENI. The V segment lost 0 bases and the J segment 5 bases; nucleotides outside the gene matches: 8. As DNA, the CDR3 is TGTGCCAGCTCACCACCGGTTGGAGCGGGAGCCGAGACCCAGTACTTC. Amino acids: CASSPPVGAGAETQYF.

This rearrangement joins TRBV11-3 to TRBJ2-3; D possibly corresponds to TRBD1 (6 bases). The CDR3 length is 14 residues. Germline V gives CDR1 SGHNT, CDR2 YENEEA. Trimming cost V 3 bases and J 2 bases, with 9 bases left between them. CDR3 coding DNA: TGTGCCAGCAGCTTCGGACAGACCACAGATACGCAGTATTTT. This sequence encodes CASSFGQTTDTQYF.

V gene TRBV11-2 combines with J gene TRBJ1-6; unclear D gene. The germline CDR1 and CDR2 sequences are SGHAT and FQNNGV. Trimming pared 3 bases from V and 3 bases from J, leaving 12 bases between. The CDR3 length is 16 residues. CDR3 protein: CASSLIRWGYNSPLHF. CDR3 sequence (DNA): TGTGCCAGCAGCTTGATACGATGGGGCTATAATTCACCCCTCCACTTT.

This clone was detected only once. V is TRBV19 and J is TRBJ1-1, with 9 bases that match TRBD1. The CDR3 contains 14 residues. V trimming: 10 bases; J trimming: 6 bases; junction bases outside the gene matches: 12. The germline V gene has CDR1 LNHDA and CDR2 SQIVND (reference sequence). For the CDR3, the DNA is TGTGCCACCGAGGACAGGGGATCATCATCTGAAGCTTTCTTT. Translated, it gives CATEDRGSSSEAFF.

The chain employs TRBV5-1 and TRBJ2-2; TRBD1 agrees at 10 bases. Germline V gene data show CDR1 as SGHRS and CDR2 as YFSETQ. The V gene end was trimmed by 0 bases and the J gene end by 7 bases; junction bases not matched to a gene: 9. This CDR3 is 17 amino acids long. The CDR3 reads CASSLGEGQGSYGELFF. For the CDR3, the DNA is TGCGCCAGCAGCTTGGGAGAGGGACAGGGGAGTTACGGGGAGCTGTTTTTT.

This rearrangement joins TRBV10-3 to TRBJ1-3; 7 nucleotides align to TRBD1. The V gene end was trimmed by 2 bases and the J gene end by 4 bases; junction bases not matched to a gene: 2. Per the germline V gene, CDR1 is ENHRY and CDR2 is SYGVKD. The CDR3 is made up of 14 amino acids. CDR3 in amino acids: CAISETGVGNTIYF. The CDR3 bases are TGTGCCATCAGTGAGACAGGGGTCGGAAACACCATATATTTT.

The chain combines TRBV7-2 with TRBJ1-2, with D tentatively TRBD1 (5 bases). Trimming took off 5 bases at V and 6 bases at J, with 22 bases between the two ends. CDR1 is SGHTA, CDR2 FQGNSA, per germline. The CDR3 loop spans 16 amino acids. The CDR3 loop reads CASSPFRGEAFDGYTF. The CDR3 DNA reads TGTGCCAGCAGCCCTTTTAGGGGCGAAGCTTTTGATGGCTACACCTTC.

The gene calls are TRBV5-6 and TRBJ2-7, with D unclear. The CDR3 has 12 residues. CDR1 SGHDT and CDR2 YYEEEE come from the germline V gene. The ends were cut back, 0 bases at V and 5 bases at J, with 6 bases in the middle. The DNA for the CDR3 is TGTGCCAGCAGCTTGGTAACCCACGAGCAGTACTTC. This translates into CASSLVTHEQYF.

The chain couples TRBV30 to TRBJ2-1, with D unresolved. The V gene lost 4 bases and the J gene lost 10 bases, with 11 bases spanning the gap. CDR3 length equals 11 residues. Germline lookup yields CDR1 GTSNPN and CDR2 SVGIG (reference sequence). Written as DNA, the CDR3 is TGTGCCTGGACCCGCTTTAGGGAGCAGTTCTTC. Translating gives CAWTRFREQFF.